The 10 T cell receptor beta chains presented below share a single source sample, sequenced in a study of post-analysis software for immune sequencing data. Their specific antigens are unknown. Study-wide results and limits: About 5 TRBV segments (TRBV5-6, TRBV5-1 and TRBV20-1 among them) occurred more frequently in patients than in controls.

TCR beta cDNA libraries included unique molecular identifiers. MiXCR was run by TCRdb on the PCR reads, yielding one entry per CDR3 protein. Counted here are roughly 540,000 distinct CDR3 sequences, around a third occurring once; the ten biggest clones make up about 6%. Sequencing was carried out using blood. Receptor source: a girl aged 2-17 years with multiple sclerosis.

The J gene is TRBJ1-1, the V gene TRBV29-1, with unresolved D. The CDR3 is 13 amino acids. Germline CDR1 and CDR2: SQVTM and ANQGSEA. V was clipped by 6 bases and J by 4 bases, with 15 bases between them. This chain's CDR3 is CSVTPDVFTEAFF. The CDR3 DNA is TGCAGCGTGACCCCGGACGTATTCACTGAAGCTTTCTTT.

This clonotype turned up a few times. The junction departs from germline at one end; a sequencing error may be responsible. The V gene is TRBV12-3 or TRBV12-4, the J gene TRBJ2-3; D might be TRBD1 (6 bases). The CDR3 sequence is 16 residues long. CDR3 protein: CAGRDKDRLSTDTQYF. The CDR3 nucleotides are TGTGCCGGCAGGGATAAGGACAGATTAAGCACAGATACGCAGTATTTT.

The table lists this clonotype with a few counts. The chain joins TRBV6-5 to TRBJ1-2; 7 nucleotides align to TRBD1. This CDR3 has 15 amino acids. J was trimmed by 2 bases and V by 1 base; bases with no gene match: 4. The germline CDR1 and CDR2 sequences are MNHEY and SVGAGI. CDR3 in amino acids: CASSYLTGSNYGYTF. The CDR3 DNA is TGTGCCAGCAGTTACTTGACAGGGTCCAACTATGGCTACACCTTC.

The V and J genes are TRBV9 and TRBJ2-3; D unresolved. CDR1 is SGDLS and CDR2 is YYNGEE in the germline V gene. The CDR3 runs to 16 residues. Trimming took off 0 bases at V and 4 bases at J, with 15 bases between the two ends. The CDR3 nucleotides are TGTGCCAGCAGCGTAGAGGGCCATACCAGGCCAGATACGCAGTATTTT. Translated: CASSVEGHTRPDTQYF.

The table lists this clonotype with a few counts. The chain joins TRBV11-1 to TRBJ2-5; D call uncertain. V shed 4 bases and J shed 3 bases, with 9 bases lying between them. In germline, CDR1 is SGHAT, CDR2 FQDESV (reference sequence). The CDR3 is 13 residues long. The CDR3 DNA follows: TGTGCCAGCAGCTGGGAACTAAAAGAGACCCAGTACTTC. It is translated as CASSWELKETQYF.

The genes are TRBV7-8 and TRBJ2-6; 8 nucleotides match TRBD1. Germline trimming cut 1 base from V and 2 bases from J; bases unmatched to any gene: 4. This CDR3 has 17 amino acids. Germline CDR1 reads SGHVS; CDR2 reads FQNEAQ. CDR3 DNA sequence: TGTGCCAGCAGCTTAGTATCAGGGGGCCCTGGGGCCAACGTCCTGACTTTC. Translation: CASSLVSGGPGANVLTF. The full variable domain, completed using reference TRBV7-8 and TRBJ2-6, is GAGVSQSPRYKVAKRGQDVALRCDPISGHVSLFWYQQALGQGPEFLTYFQNEAQLDKSGLPSDRFFAERPEGSVSTLKIQRTQQEDSAVYLCASSLVSGGPGANVLTFGAGSRLTVL.

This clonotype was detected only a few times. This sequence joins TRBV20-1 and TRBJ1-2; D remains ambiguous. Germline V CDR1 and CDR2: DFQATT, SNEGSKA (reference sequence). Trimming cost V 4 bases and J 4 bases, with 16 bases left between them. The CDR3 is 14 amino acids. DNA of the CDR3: TGCAGTGCTACCTCCGACCGGCACATCTATGGCTACACCTTC. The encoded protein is CSATSDRHIYGYTF.

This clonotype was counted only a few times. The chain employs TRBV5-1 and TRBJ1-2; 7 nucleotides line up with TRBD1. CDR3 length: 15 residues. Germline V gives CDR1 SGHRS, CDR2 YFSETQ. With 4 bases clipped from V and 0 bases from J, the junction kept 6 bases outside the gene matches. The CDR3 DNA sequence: TGCGCCAGCAGCGACGCCGGGACAGCTAACTATGGCTACACCTTC. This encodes CASSDAGTANYGYTF. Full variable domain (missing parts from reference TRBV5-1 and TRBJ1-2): KAGVTQTPRYLIKTRGQQVTLSCSPISGHRSVSWYQQTPGQGLQFLFEYFSETQRNKGNFPGRFSGRQFSNSRSEMNVSTLELGDSALYLCASSDAGTANYGYTFGSGTRLTVV.

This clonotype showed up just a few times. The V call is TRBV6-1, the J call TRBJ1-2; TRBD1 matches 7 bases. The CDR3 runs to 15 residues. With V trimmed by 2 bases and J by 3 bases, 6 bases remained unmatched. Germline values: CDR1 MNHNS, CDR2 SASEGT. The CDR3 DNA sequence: TGTGCCAGCAGTGAAAGGGGGCAAGGACACTATGGCTACACCTTC. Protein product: CASSERGQGHYGYTF.

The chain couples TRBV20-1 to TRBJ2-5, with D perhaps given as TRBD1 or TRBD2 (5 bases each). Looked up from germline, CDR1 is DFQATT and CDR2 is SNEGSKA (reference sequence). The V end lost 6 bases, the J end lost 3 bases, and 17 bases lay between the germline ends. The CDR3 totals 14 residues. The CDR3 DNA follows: TGCAGTGCGACCGCCGGGACGGGAAAAGAGACCCAGTACTTC. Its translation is CSATAGTGKETQYF.